This T cell receptor (beta chain) stems from a study of cytomegalovirus exposure and HLA in healthy donors. Overall study findings and caveats: In a later analysis, DRB1 alleles had the most associated TCRs; HLA-C alleles the fewest. Sequencing likely caused a cluster of highly shared sequence variants.

Germline-derived CDR1 and CDR2 are SNHLY and FYNNEI. V gave up 6 bases and J gave up 2 bases, with 11 bases separating them. The CDR3 sequence is 14 residues long. The PCR used 60 Vbeta and 13 Jbeta primers. Sequenced by immunoSEQ multiplex PCR; TCRdb stores in-frame clones only, minus some. The sample includes 150,000 to 200,000 clones, roughly 80% of them seen just once. This clone has more than one count but fewer than ten. As yet, its antigen is unknown. The chain links TRBV2 to TRBJ2-1; perhaps TRBD2 as D (6 bases). Specimen: PBMCs. The receptor was isolated from a woman between 25 and 40 years old in good health and CMV-seronegative. The CDR3 nucleotides read TGTGCCAGCAGAGCGGGCCCCGCCTACAATGAGCAGTTCTTC. This encodes CASRAGPAYNEQFF.